These T cell receptor beta chains were read from a single sample in a study of response to subunit inactivated influenza vaccine. TCRdb processed the RT-PCR reads anew with MiXCR; each CDR3 protein has one entry. This table holds under 800,000 distinct CDR3 sequences, over 11% found once. The specimen was PBMCs from blood, collected less than 15 days before vaccination. These receptors were collected from a man in his fifties who received an inactivated influenza vaccine. Both conserved end residues are part of each CDR3. The order of the fields is D gene, clone size, J gene, V gene, CDR3 protein, CDR3 DNA. The D gene is left open where the match is weak. The size of a clone is reported for some rows only, either as once, few or many, or as a class for expanded clones.

D: TRBD2
size: many
J: TRBJ2-3
V: TRBV12-3/TRBV12-4
CDR3: CASSLTSGNRDTQYF
DNA: TGTGCCAGCAGTTTGACTAGCGGGAACAGAGATACGCAGTATTTT

D: .
size: many
J: TRBJ2-1
V: TRBV20-1
CDR3: CSASRGGQTHNSYNEQFF
DNA: TGCAGTGCTTCTCGTGGTGGCCAAACTCATAACTCCTACAATGAGCAGTTCTTC

D: TRBD1
size: many
J: TRBJ1-3
V: TRBV27
CDR3: CASRPTGAVSGNTIYF
DNA: TGTGCCAGCAGGCCGACAGGGGCAGTCTCTGGAAACACCATATATTTT

D: TRBD1
size: .
J: TRBJ2-5
V: TRBV2
CDR3: CASNWDRQETQYF
DNA: TGTGCCAGCAATTGGGACAGACAAGAGACCCAGTACTTC

D: .
size: few
J: TRBJ1-1
V: TRBV11-2
CDR3: CASSLGPDRGNTEAFF
DNA: TGTGCCAGCAGCTTAGGTCCCGACCGGGGGAACACTGAAGCTTTCTTT

D: .
size: .
J: TRBJ1-1
V: TRBV6-1
CDR3: CASSTLGGEWTEAFF
DNA: TGTGCCAGCAGCACCCTGGGGGGGGAGTGGACTGAAGCTTTCTTT

D: .
size: few
J: TRBJ1-1
V: TRBV11-2
CDR3: CASSPGHDQGAFF
DNA: TGTGCCAGCAGCCCCGGACACGACCAAGGTGCTTTCTTT

D: .
size: few
J: TRBJ2-7
V: TRBV4-2
CDR3: CASSQRTDPYEQYF
DNA: TGTGCCAGCAGCCAGAGGACGGACCCCTACGAGCAGTACTTC

D: TRBD2
size: .
J: TRBJ2-7
V: TRBV5-1
CDR3: CASSLVSGSKGEQYF
DNA: TGCGCCAGCAGCTTGGTTAGCGGGAGTAAAGGCGAGCAGTACTTC

D: TRBD1
size: .
J: TRBJ2-3
V: TRBV6-5
CDR3: CASSYPSRGRTDTQYF
DNA: TGTGCCAGCAGTTACCCCTCCAGGGGGCGTACAGATACGCAGTATTTT

D: .
size: .
J: TRBJ2-1
V: TRBV12-3/TRBV12-4
CDR3: CAGSLFGTPLYNEQFF
DNA: TGTGCCGGCAGTTTATTCGGCACCCCCCTATACAATGAGCAGTTCTTC

D: .
size: .
J: TRBJ1-2
V: TRBV12-3/TRBV12-4
CDR3: CASSLGGGTGYTF
DNA: TGTGCCAGCAGCCTGGGGGGGGGGACTGGCTACACCTTC

D: TRBD2
size: .
J: TRBJ2-2
V: TRBV12-3/TRBV12-4
CDR3: CASRTGTSRFRTGELFF
DNA: TGTGCCAGCAGAACCGGGACTAGTAGATTTCGCACCGGGGAGCTGTTTTTT

D: TRBD2
size: .
J: TRBJ2-3
V: TRBV7-2
CDR3: CASSLAGTSGSMLNTQYF
DNA: TGTGCCAGCAGCTTAGCGGGGACTAGCGGGAGCATGCTGAATACGCAGTATTTT

D: .
size: .
J: TRBJ1-3
V: TRBV28
CDR3: CASRSAALPSGNTIYF
DNA: TGTGCCAGCAGGTCAGCAGCCTTACCCTCTGGAAACACCATATATTTT

D: .
size: few
J: TRBJ2-1
V: TRBV6-2/TRBV6-3
CDR3: CASSYVGRLVQGHNEQFF
DNA: TGTGCCAGCAGTTACGTAGGGAGGCTAGTCCAAGGGCACAATGAGCAGTTCTTC

D: .
size: .
J: TRBJ2-3
V: TRBV29-1
CDR3: CSVELLTYAQYF
DNA: TGCAGCGTTGAACTGCTCACGTATGCGCAGTATTTT